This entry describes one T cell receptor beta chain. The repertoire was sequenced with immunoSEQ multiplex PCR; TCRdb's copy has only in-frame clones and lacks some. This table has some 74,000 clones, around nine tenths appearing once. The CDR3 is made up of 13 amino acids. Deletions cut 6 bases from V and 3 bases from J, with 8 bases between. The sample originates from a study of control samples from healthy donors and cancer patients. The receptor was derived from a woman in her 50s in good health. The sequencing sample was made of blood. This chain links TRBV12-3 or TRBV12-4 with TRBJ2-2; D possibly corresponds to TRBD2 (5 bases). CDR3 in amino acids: CASRRTHTGELFF. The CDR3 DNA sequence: TGTGCCAGCAGACGGACTCACACCGGGGAGCTGTTTTTT.